Given below is one T cell receptor beta chain in context. What it binds is not known. The record originates from a study of cytomegalovirus exposure and HLA in healthy donors. Study observations and caveats: Prior analysis indicated that the majority of TCR beta V segments exhibited productivity approximately 90% or approximately 30% of the time.

PCR employed 60 Vbeta and 13 Jbeta primers. Per the original methods: Later, 80 million or so unique TCR beta chains were counted in an analysis, and approximately 10 million of them were shared. Some clones are missing from TCRdb's copy, which holds only in-frame ones; the method was immunoSEQ multiplex PCR. Clonal size and the V and J genes are those of that table, whereas D and trimming came from the DNA. Here the sample spans 200,000 or so clones, more than 75% being singletons. The V gene's germline CDR1 is SGHNT and CDR2 YYREEE (reference sequence). The CDR3 runs 19 residues. Trimming cost V 3 bases and J 4 bases; bases outside gene matches: 15.

Sequencing was carried out using PBMCs. This receptor was obtained from a human donor in good health. The rearrangement joins TRBV5-4 to TRBJ2-3; 12 nucleotides align to TRBD2. The CDR3 DNA is TGTGCCAGCAGCTCTCAACTCGGGTTACTAGCGGGAGGATCAGATACGCAGTATTTT. Residues: CASSSQLGLLAGGSDTQYF. The variable domain in full, completed from reference TRBV5-4 and TRBJ2-3, reads ETGVTQSPTHLIKTRGQQVTLRCSSQSGHNTVSWYQQALGQGPQFIFQYYREEENGRGNFPPRFSGLQFPNYSSELNVNALELDDSALYLCASSSQLGLLAGGSDTQYFGPGTRLTVL.